Listed here are 30 T cell receptor beta chains from one sample, sequenced in a study of T-cell reconstitution after alpha-beta-depleted transplantation in children. TCRbeta library preparation incorporated unique molecular identifiers. Each CDR3 protein is one row after TCRdb ran MiXCR on the PCR reads. The table includes almost 500,000 distinct CDR3 sequences, about an eighth detected once. The sequenced sample was PBMCs from the stem cell graft donor, obtained from the stem cell graft. The source of these receptors is a human donor who donated a stem cell graft to a child with combined immunodeficiency.

There are a few counts of this clonotype. The rearrangement uses TRBV7-3 and TRBJ2-7, with 7 nucleotides matching TRBD1. The junction had 4 bases not matched to a gene; V was cut back by 5 bases and J by 3 bases. The CDR3 has 13 amino acids. Germline CDR1 reads SGHTA; CDR2 reads FQGTGA. This chain's CDR3 is CASSEGQNYEQYF. The CDR3 region has the DNA TGTGCCAGCAGCGAGGGACAGAACTACGAGCAGTACTTC.

This clonotype was seen many times. This rearrangement joins TRBV5-5 to TRBJ2-7; D is ambiguous. The CDR3 has 12 residues. Looked up from germline, CDR1 is SGHKS and CDR2 is YYEKEE (reference sequence). The germline V and J ends were trimmed by 3 bases and 5 bases, with 9 bases remaining between them. CDR3 region: CASSWVVDEQYF. CDR3 sequence (DNA): TGTGCCAGCAGCTGGGTCGTGGACGAGCAGTACTTC.

This clonotype was seen at least ten times. The rearrangement links TRBV28 to TRBJ2-2, with a tentative D call TRBD1 (6 bases). Trimming stripped 2 bases from V and 9 bases from J, with 16 bases between. The CDR3 length is 15 residues. Germline V lookup: CDR1 MDHEN, CDR2 SYDVKM. CDR3 DNA sequence: TGTGCCAGCAGTTTAACGCCTACCAGGGGCCGGGAGCTGTTTTTT. This codes for CASSLTPTRGRELFF.

This clonotype showed up just a few times. The chain recombines TRBV6-5 with TRBJ2-7; D is unclear. CDR1 and CDR2 from the germline V gene are MNHEY and SVGAGI. Trimming pared 5 bases from V and 3 bases from J, leaving 20 bases between. The CDR3 spans 16 residues. CDR3 loop: CASSRSQVKGSYEQYF. CDR3 DNA: TGTGCCAGCAGTAGATCCCAGGTGAAGGGCAGCTACGAGCAGTACTTC.

This clonotype was detected many times. This chain links TRBV10-3 with TRBJ1-1, with a weak D call TRBD1 (6 bases). Trimming pared 4 bases from V and 5 bases from J, leaving 11 bases between. CDR1 is ENHRY and CDR2 is SYGVKD in the germline V gene. This CDR3 contains 13 residues. The CDR3 DNA reads as TGTGCCATCAGTGGAGGGGGACGGACTGAAGCTTTCTTT. Translated: CAISGGGRTEAFF.

This clonotype was observed many times. CDR3 amino acids: CASSQDTGGLRGSTDTQYF. CDR3 nucleotides: TGCGCCAGCAGCCAAGATACGGGAGGACTTCGCGGAAGCACAGATACGCAGTATTTT. J is TRBJ2-3 and V is TRBV4-3, with 7 bases aligning to TRBD2. From germline, CDR1 is LGHNA and CDR2 YSLEER. J lost 0 bases, V lost 0 bases, and 12 bases had no gene match. The CDR3 runs to 19 residues.

In this sample, this clonotype turned up a few times. The chain is built from TRBV7-2 and TRBJ2-1, with TRBD2 matching over 12 bases. The ends lost 0 bases at V and 8 bases at J; junction bases unmatched: 2. Germline CDR1 is SGHTA and CDR2 is FQGNSA. The CDR3 is 15 residues long. Here the CDR3 DNA reads TGTGCCAGCAGCTTAGCCGGGACTAGCGGGTATGAGCAGTTCTTC. Protein: CASSLAGTSGYEQFF.

As regards this clonotype: The junction shows a germline mismatch at one end, possibly a read error. This rearrangement joins TRBV20-1 to TRBJ1-6, with a tentative D call TRBD1 (5 bases). The CDR3 sequence is 13 residues long. In germline, CDR1 is DFQATT, CDR2 SNEGSKA (reference sequence). The CDR3 here is CSGMRTLNSPIHF. Here the CDR3 DNA reads TGCAGTGGGATGAGGACACTAAATTCACCCATCCACTTT.

This chain links TRBV4-3 with TRBJ1-1; the D gene is possibly TRBD1 (6 bases). Trimming took 1 base from V and 1 from J, leaving 10 bases between them. Germline values: CDR1 LGHNA, CDR2 YSLEER. The CDR3 sequence is 15 residues long. The CDR3: CASSQGRGWNTEAFF. The CDR3 coding sequence is TGCGCCAGCAGCCAAGGGAGGGGGTGGAACACTGAAGCTTTCTTT.

This clonotype was counted between two and nine times. CDR3 DNA: TGTGCCAGCACTATTCGCCGGGACAGGGGTATTTTGTACTTC. Its protein product is CASTIRRDRGILYF. This chain joins TRBV3-1 and TRBJ2-7, with 10 bases lining up with TRBD1. The CDR3 loop spans 14 amino acids. After removal of 7 bases from V and 12 bases from J, the junction contained 15 bases not matched to a gene. CDR1 and CDR2 (germline): LGHDT, YNNKEL (reference sequence).

This clonotype was observed a few times. CDR3 sequence: CSARDPERAPDTEAFF. Here the CDR3 DNA reads TGCAGTGCTAGAGATCCGGAAAGGGCCCCGGACACTGAAGCTTTCTTT. The chain is built from TRBV20-1 and TRBJ1-1; D remains ambiguous. The V gene lost 0 bases and the J gene lost 3 bases, with 17 bases spanning the gap. Germline CDR1 and CDR2: DFQATT and SNEGSKA (reference sequence). The length of the CDR3 is 16 residues.

This clonotype was counted between two and nine times. The V gene is TRBV4-1, the J gene TRBJ2-7; 9 bases map to TRBD2. The CDR3 totals 16 residues. Germline V gene lookup returns CDR1 MGHRA and CDR2 YSYEKL. J was trimmed by 3 bases and V by 3 bases; bases with no gene match: 9. CDR3 sequence (DNA): TGCGCCAGCAGCCATTTAGCGGGAGTCGGGGTCTACGAGCAGTACTTC. Its protein product is CASSHLAGVGVYEQYF.

This rearrangement joins TRBV4-1 to TRBJ1-1; 7 bases agree with TRBD1. With 4 bases clipped from V and 3 bases from J, the junction kept 5 bases outside the gene matches. CDR1 MGHRA and CDR2 YSYEKL come from the germline V gene. The CDR3 spans 14 residues. CDR3 nucleotides: TGCGCCAGCAGCCGCCCGGACAGGTACACTGAAGCTTTCTTT. Amino acids: CASSRPDRYTEAFF.

The chain links TRBV9 to TRBJ2-7; the D gene is possibly TRBD2 (7 bases). The CDR3 totals 15 residues. Trimming shortened V by 4 bases and J by 1 base, and 15 bases separated the two germline ends. Germline V gene lookup returns CDR1 SGDLS and CDR2 YYNGEE. CDR3 nucleotides: TGTGCCAGCAGCTCCGGTGGGGGGGCATCCTACGAGCAGTACTTC. Translated: CASSSGGGASYEQYF.

This clonotype came up many times. The rearrangement links TRBV14 to TRBJ1-2; maybe TRBD1 (6 bases). The V end lost 3 bases, the J end lost 5 bases, and 16 bases lay between the germline ends. CDR1 SGHDN and CDR2 FVKESK come from the germline V gene. The CDR3 is 15 residues long. Here the CDR3 DNA reads TGTGCCAGCAGCCATACAGGGTCGGCTGAGTATGGCTACACCTTC. Translation: CASSHTGSAEYGYTF.

This clonotype has a count of ten or more. The chain recombines TRBV12-3 or TRBV12-4 with TRBJ2-1, with 12 positions matching TRBD2. With 6 bases clipped from V and 3 bases from J, the junction kept 6 bases outside the gene matches. CDR3 size: 16 residues. The CDR3: CASSLTSGSVYNEQFF. CDR3 in DNA: TGTGCCAGCAGCCTGACTAGCGGGAGTGTCTACAATGAGCAGTTCTTC.

This sequence joins TRBV30 and TRBJ2-1, with D uncertain. Deletions cut 1 base from V and 4 bases from J, with 8 bases between. The CDR3 runs to 13 residues. From germline, CDR1 is GTSNPN and CDR2 SVGIG (reference sequence). The CDR3 DNA sequence: TGTGCCTGGAGTGGGCAGTTTTACAATGAGCAGTTCTTC. This gives the protein CAWSGQFYNEQFF.

Points on this clonotype: Lacking the conserved final phenylalanine or tryptophan, this CDR3 likely reflects a read error. This rearrangement joins TRBV7-3 to TRBJ2-5; TRBD2 agrees at 9 bases. J lost 5 bases, V lost 5 bases, and 9 bases had no gene match. Germline V gene sequence: CDR1 SGHTA, CDR2 FQGTGA. CDR3 length equals 15 residues. This chain's CDR3 is CASSISGGLQETQYL. For the CDR3, the DNA is TGTGCCAGCAGCATTAGCGGGGGCCTTCAGGAGACCCAGTACCTC.

This clonotype turned up a few times. The V gene is TRBV5-1, the J gene TRBJ1-1, with 10 bases lining up with TRBD1. Looked up from germline, CDR1 is SGHRS and CDR2 is YFSETQ. With 4 bases clipped from V and 3 bases from J, the junction kept 6 bases outside the gene matches. The CDR3 runs 15 residues. The CDR3 DNA reads as TGCGCCAGCAGCCCGGGACAGGGGCCATACACTGAAGCTTTCTTT. Translation: CASSPGQGPYTEAFF.

This clonotype was detected ten times or more. The rearrangement joins TRBV4-3 to TRBJ2-5, with 7 bases aligning to TRBD1. With 0 bases clipped from V and 3 bases from J, the junction kept 7 bases outside the gene matches. The CDR3 extends over 16 amino acids. Germline V CDR1 and CDR2: LGHNA, YSLEER. The CDR3 DNA sequence: TGCGCCAGCAGCCAAGAGGTCTACAGGGGAAAAGAGACCCAGTACTTC. This sequence encodes CASSQEVYRGKETQYF.

The rearrangement joins TRBV30 to TRBJ2-7; D is possibly TRBD1 (6 bases). The CDR3 sequence is 14 residues long. V shed 8 bases and J shed 4 bases, with 21 bases lying between them. Germline values: CDR1 GTSNPN, CDR2 SVGIG (reference sequence). CDR3 protein: CAQNHREKPYEQYF. Written as DNA, the CDR3 is TGTGCCCAGAACCACAGGGAGAAGCCTTACGAGCAGTACTTC.

The chain has TRBV24-1 and TRBJ1-5; weak D call: TRBD1 (5 bases). With 2 bases removed from V and 5 bases from J, the gap between germline ends came to 18 bases. CDR3 length equals 17 residues. Germline values: CDR1 KGHDR, CDR2 SFDVKD. The CDR3: CATSDSGVPMGDQPQHF. CDR3 in DNA: TGTGCCACCAGTGATTCGGGGGTTCCGATGGGGGATCAGCCCCAGCATTTT.

This clonotype was seen ten or more times. This rearrangement joins TRBV20-1 to TRBJ1-4; a weak D match, TRBD1 (5 bases). CDR1 is DFQATT and CDR2 is SNEGSKA in the germline V gene (reference sequence). The germline V and J ends were trimmed by 4 bases and 3 bases, with 15 bases remaining between them. This CDR3 has 15 amino acids. The CDR3 is CSAKEQGVANEKLFF. The CDR3 DNA sequence: TGCAGTGCTAAGGAGCAGGGTGTCGCTAATGAAAAACTGTTTTTT.

This clonotype turned up a few times. The rearrangement joins TRBV18 to TRBJ1-2, with 7 bases aligning to TRBD1. The V segment lost 2 bases and the J segment 6 bases; nucleotides outside the gene matches: 6. This CDR3 region has 14 residues. CDR1 is KGHSH, CDR2 LQKENI, per germline. For the CDR3, the DNA is TGTGCCAGCTCACCATGGGACAGATCCGATGGCTACACCTTC. This encodes CASSPWDRSDGYTF.

This clonotype came up many times. This chain joins TRBV28 and TRBJ2-7; D ambiguous. Trimming shortened V by 5 bases and J by 2 bases, and 16 bases separated the two germline ends. Looked up from germline, CDR1 is MDHEN and CDR2 is SYDVKM. CDR3 size: 15 residues. As DNA, the CDR3 is TGTGCCAGCAGTCCCAGAAGCTGGCGGACCTACGAGCAGTACTTC. Translating it yields CASSPRSWRTYEQYF.

V gene TRBV7-9 combines with J gene TRBJ2-3, with D uncertain. The germline gives CDR1 SEHNR, CDR2 FQNEAQ (reference sequence). V gave up 5 bases and J gave up 1 base, with 10 bases separating them. The length of the CDR3 is 14 residues. The DNA of the CDR3 is TGTGCCAGCAGCCAGGCGATTGGCACAGATACGCAGTATTTT. Protein: CASSQAIGTDTQYF.

This clonotype was observed at least ten times. The chain recombines TRBV12-3 or TRBV12-4 with TRBJ2-4; 7 bases align to TRBD1. The CDR3 length is 17 residues. J gave up 1 base and V 1 base, and 7 bases lay outside the gene matches. The CDR3, as DNA: TGTGCCAGCAGTTTAGGGGACAGATTATTTGCCAAAAACATTCAGTACTTC. Translating it yields CASSLGDRLFAKNIQYF.

This chain links TRBV9 with TRBJ2-7, with 8 bases matching TRBD2. The CDR3 has 14 residues. J gave up 5 bases and V 2 bases, and 6 bases lay outside the gene matches. CDR1 SGDLS and CDR2 YYNGEE come from the germline V gene. CDR3 loop: CASSVGGAPDEQYF. CDR3 nucleotides: TGTGCCAGCAGCGTCGGGGGGGCCCCCGACGAGCAGTACTTC.

The chain is built from TRBV6-1 and TRBJ2-2; D unresolved. This CDR3 has 12 residues. Germline values: CDR1 MNHNS, CDR2 SASEGT. With 4 bases removed from V and 7 bases from J, the gap between germline ends came to 7 bases. For the CDR3, the DNA is TGTGCCAGCAGTGTAAGGAACGGGGAGCTGTTTTTT. Protein product: CASSVRNGELFF.

On this clonotype: A much larger clonotype is one base distant, so this may be a read error. The chain employs TRBV27 and TRBJ2-7; 13 bases agree with TRBD2. The CDR3 extends over 19 amino acids. Germline-derived CDR1 and CDR2 are MNHEY and SMNVEV (reference sequence). V shed 5 bases, J shed 2 bases, and the junction held 15 bases outside the gene matches. The CDR3 region is CASSLHWYGTSGNPYEQYF. DNA for the CDR3: TGTGCCAGCAGTCTGCACTGGTATGGGACTAGCGGGAATCCCTACGAGCAGTACTTC.